This T cell receptor (beta chain) came from a study of CD8+ T cells in alopecia areata. Looking at the study overall: Patients given treatment had severity scored by the percentage of scalp area affected.

Comment on this clone: Its specificity is unknown.

Study-wide points: More clonal than normal scalp was lesional scalp, particularly alopecia totalis/universalis.

Following RNA extraction, reverse transcription yielded cDNA that acted as the sequencing template. Measured with immunoSEQ multiplex PCR; TCRdb has only the in-frame clones, and not every one. The sample yields 130,000 to 150,000 clones, roughly four fifths seen once. Treatment in this sample: oral pan-JAK inhibitor, 5-10 mg twice daily. The sequence derives from a human donor with alopecia areata. Specimen: CD8+ T cells sorted from blood, collected at week 4, from a patient treated with tofacitinib.

The CDR3 sequence: CSVERPGGTEAFF. CDR3 DNA: TGCAGCGTTGAACGTCCGGGGGGGACTGAAGCTTTCTTT. This rearrangement joins TRBV29-1 to TRBJ1-1; D possibly corresponds to TRBD1 (5 bases). This CDR3 is 13 amino acids long. Germline V CDR1 and CDR2: SQVTM, ANQGSEA. V shed 2 bases and J shed 5 bases, with 12 bases lying between them.